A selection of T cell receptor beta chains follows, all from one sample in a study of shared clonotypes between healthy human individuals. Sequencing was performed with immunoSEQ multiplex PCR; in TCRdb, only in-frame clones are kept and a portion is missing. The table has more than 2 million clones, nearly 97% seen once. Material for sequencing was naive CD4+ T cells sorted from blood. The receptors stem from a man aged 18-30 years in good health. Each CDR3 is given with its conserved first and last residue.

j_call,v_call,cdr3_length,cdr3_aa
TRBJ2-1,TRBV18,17,CASSPGTGGNYYNEQFF
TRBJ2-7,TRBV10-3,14,CAISYSGSDYEQYF
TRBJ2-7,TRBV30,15,CAWSDPGRRGYEQYF
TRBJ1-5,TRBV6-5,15,CASSPMGSGNQPQHF
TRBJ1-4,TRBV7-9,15,CASSLEGAYNEKLFF
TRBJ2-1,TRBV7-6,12,CASSLLNHEQFF
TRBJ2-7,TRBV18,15,CASSPFGQPSYEQYF
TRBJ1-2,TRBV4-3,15,CASSQDQGTLYGYTF
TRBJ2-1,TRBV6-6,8,CASSGSVF
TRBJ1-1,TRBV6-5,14,CASSDRGGNTEAFF
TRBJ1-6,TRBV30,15,CAWRTGGLFNSPLHF
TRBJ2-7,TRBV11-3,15,CASSATGTSGYEQYF
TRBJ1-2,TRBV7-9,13,CASSGDSRNGYTF
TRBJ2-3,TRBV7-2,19,CASNVFGLAGVVATDTQYF
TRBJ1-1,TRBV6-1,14,CASSEAFWNTEAFF
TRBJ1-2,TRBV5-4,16,CASSFSAGTGGYGYTF
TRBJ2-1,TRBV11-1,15,CASSRGVSGYNEQFF
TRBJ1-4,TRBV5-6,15,CASSGPSGVNEKLFF
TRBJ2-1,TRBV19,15,CASSMGGDVLDEQFF
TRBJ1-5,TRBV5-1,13,CASSWAGDQPQHF
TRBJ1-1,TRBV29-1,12,CSTREGNTEAFF
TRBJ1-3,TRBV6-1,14,CASSEARPINTIYF
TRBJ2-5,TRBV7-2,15,CASSLVAGEGGTQYF
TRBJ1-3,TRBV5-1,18,CASSSLPGQGLSGNTIYF
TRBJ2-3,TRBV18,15,CASSLLLGLAGLQYF
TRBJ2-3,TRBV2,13,CASSPSRSVTQYF
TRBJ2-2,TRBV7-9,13,CASSLWNTGELFF
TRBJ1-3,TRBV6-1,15,CASSGQGGVGNTIYF
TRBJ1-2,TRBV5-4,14,CASSPDSLPLGYTF
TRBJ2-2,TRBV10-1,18,CASSEAFSGRASTGELFF
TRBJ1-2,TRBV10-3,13,CAISEWDTDGYTF
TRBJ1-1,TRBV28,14,CASSTGHLNTEAFF
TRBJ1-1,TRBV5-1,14,CASSHGQGNTEAFF
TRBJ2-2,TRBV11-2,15,CASSSRGTNTGELFF
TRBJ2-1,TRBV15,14,CATSRLDGNNEQFF
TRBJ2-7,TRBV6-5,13,CASSYDRLTEQYF
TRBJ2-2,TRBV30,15,CAWTMGLADTGELFF
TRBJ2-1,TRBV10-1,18,CASSPGRVFTVGYNEQFF
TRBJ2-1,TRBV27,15,CASSFSGPDYNEQFF
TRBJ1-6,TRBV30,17,CAWSVVRGTGDNSPLHF
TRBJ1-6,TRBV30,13,CAWSVIHNSPLHF
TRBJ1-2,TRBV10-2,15,CASSEGFSGNYGYTF
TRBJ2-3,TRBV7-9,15,CASSLGVPRMNTQYF
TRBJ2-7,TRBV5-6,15,CASSSGLAGGGEQYF
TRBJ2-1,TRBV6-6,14,CASSYPDRGHEQFF
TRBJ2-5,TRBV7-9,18,CASSLFGGLTAFQETQYF
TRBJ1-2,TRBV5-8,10,CASSLRGYTF
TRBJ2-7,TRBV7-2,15,CASSLGSALHYEQYF
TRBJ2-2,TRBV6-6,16,CASSVTGVFETGELFF
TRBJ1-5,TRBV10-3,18,CAISDIEVRTGPNQPQHF
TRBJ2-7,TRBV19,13,CASSSFGTYEQYF
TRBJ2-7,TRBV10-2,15,CASSDGTGSTYEQYF